The rows below give T cell receptor beta chains drawn from one sample of a study of shared clonotypes between healthy human individuals. Only in-frame clones appear in the TCRdb table, and some are missing; sequencing was by immunoSEQ multiplex PCR. The sample contains fewer than 600,000 clones, approximately 79% of which appear only once. The sample was PBMCs. The receptors here all came from a woman aged 35 to 49 in good health. Some clones in this sample may be carry-over from other donors' samples. The CDR3 runs from the conserved cysteine through the conserved F or W. A D gene is named only where the DNA matches it firmly. Clone size is shown for a subset of rows, as once, few, many or a class of expanded clone.

D: TRBD1; J: TRBJ2-5; V: TRBV7-8; size: .; DNA: TGTGCCAGCAGCTTAGCGAACAGGGGATGGGGCGAGACCCAGTACTTC; CDR3: CASSLANRGWGETQYF
D: .; J: TRBJ1-1; V: TRBV7-2; size: once; DNA: TGTGCCAGCAGCCTGACAGAAAACACTGAAGCTTTCTTT; CDR3: CASSLTENTEAFF
D: TRBD2; J: TRBJ2-1; V: TRBV5-6; size: .; DNA: TGTGCCAGCAGACCGGCCCCGGGACTAGCGGGACCCAATGAGCAGTTCTTC; CDR3: CASRPAPGLAGPNEQFF
D: .; J: TRBJ1-1; V: TRBV5-1; size: .; DNA: TGCGCCAGCAGCTTGGCCGGGGTGGGGACTGAAGCTTTCTTT; CDR3: CASSLAGVGTEAFF
D: TRBD1; J: TRBJ2-3; V: TRBV10-3; size: .; DNA: TGTGCCATCAGTGATGGACAGGACACAGATACGCAGTATTTT; CDR3: CAISDGQDTDTQYF
D: .; J: TRBJ2-7; V: TRBV2; size: .; DNA: TGTGCCACTCAACGGGGGTCCTACGAGCAGTACTTC; CDR3: CATQRGSYEQYF
D: .; J: TRBJ1-3; V: TRBV11-3; size: .; DNA: TGTGCCAGCAGCTCGGGCGGAAACACCATATATTTT; CDR3: CASSSGGNTIYF
D: TRBD2; J: TRBJ2-5; V: TRBV29-1; size: .; DNA: TGCAGCGTAGTAGCGGGAGGGGGAGAGACCCAGTACTTC; CDR3: CSVVAGGGETQYF
D: .; J: TRBJ2-3; V: TRBV27; size: .; DNA: TGTGCCAGCAGTTTTCGCGATACGCAGTATTTT; CDR3: CASSFRDTQYF
D: .; J: TRBJ2-5; V: TRBV10-3; size: .; DNA: TGTGCCATCAGTGAAGGTTACCAAGAGACCCAGTACTTC; CDR3: CAISEGYQETQYF
D: TRBD2; J: TRBJ2-1; V: TRBV7-9; size: .; DNA: TGTGCCAGCAGCCCCGGGACTAGCGGGAGGGCTAATGAGCAGTTCTTC; CDR3: CASSPGTSGRANEQFF
D: .; J: TRBJ1-5; V: TRBV16; size: many; DNA: TGTGCCAGCAGCCAATCCCCTCGCCGGGACCAGCCCCAGCATTTT; CDR3: CASSQSPRRDQPQHF
D: .; J: TRBJ2-1; V: TRBV5-1; size: .; DNA: TGCGCCAGCAGCTTCGCAGGGTTTCGGTACAATGAGCAGTTCTTC; CDR3: CASSFAGFRYNEQFF
D: .; J: TRBJ2-3; V: TRBV7-3; size: .; DNA: TGTGCCAGCAGCTTAAAATCCACGGGAACTAGCACAGATACGCAGTATTTT; CDR3: CASSLKSTGTSTDTQYF
D: .; J: TRBJ2-1; V: TRBV5-5; size: .; DNA: TGTGCCAGCAGCGTCCAGACAGTGCCTGAGCAGTTCTTC; CDR3: CASSVQTVPEQFF
D: TRBD2; J: TRBJ2-7; V: TRBV30; size: .; DNA: TGTGCCTGGAGTTCTCCGGGACTAGCGGGACGCTACGAGCAGTACTTC; CDR3: CAWSSPGLAGRYEQYF
D: .; J: TRBJ2-1; V: TRBV10-3; size: .; DNA: TGTGCCATCAGTGATCTTGTCAGGGCAGGGTGGAATGAGCAGTTCTTC; CDR3: CAISDLVRAGWNEQFF
D: .; J: TRBJ2-3; V: TRBV18; size: .; DNA: TGTGCCAGCTCACCTCGCGACAGGCTCAGCACAGATACGCAGTATTTT; CDR3: CASSPRDRLSTDTQYF
D: .; J: TRBJ1-5; V: TRBV29-1; size: .; DNA: TGCAGCGTTGCAGGGGGCAATCAGCCCCAGCATTTT; CDR3: CSVAGGNQPQHF
D: TRBD2; J: TRBJ2-3; V: TRBV11-2; size: .; DNA: TGTGCCAGCAGCTTAGATCGGTATGGGACTAGAAGCACAGATACGCAGTATTTT; CDR3: CASSLDRYGTRSTDTQYF
D: .; J: TRBJ2-1; V: TRBV7-3; size: few; DNA: TGTGCCAGCAGCCCCGGATTACGTGGCTCCTACAATGAGCAGTTCTTC; CDR3: CASSPGLRGSYNEQFF
D: .; J: TRBJ2-1; V: TRBV7-9; size: .; DNA: TGTGCCAGCAGCTTAGCCCTAGGTTTAGGCAATGAGCAGTTCTTC; CDR3: CASSLALGLGNEQFF
D: TRBD2; J: TRBJ2-1; V: TRBV11-3; size: .; DNA: TGTGCCAGCAGCCTCGGACTAGCGGGATTCGATGAGCAGTTCTTC; CDR3: CASSLGLAGFDEQFF
D: .; J: TRBJ1-1; V: TRBV5-5; size: .; DNA: TGTGCCAGCAGCTTGGAGGGAGACCTGAACACTGAAGCTTTCTTT; CDR3: CASSLEGDLNTEAFF
D: TRBD2; J: TRBJ2-5; V: TRBV6-6; size: .; DNA: TGTGCCAGCAGTTCGGAAGCGGGAGGGCCGGGTGAGCAGTACTTC; CDR3: CASSSEAGGPGEQYF
D: TRBD1; J: TRBJ2-3; V: TRBV15; size: .; DNA: TGTGCCACCCAGGGGGCAGGCACAGATACGCAGTATTTT; CDR3: CATQGAGTDTQYF
D: TRBD2; J: TRBJ2-3; V: TRBV28; size: .; DNA: TGTGCCAGCAGTTCCCCCTCTAGCGGGAGTGGAGATACGCAGTATTTT; CDR3: CASSSPSSGSGDTQYF
D: .; J: TRBJ1-3; V: TRBV7-2; size: .; DNA: TGTGCCAGCAGCATAGGGCCCGGGGGTAAAGACACCATATATTTT; CDR3: CASSIGPGGKDTIYF
D: TRBD2; J: TRBJ2-3; V: TRBV29-1; size: .; DNA: TGCAGCTTAAAAAGCGGGAGCCGTAGCACAGATACGCAGTATTTT; CDR3: CSLKSGSRSTDTQYF
D: .; J: TRBJ2-4; V: TRBV28; size: .; DNA: TGTGCCAGCAGTTCCCCCCGGGAGATTCTAGCCAAAAACATTCAGTACTTC; CDR3: CASSSPREILAKNIQYF
D: .; J: TRBJ2-1; V: TRBV27; size: .; DNA: TGTGCCAGCAGTTTATCTCGGCGGAGCAATGAGCAGTTCTTC; CDR3: CASSLSRRSNEQFF
D: .; J: TRBJ1-1; V: TRBV28; size: .; DNA: TGTGCCAGCAGTCCCTATAAAACAGGGAAGAACACTGAAGCTTTCTTT; CDR3: CASSPYKTGKNTEAFF
D: TRBD2; J: TRBJ2-5; V: TRBV7-2; size: .; DNA: TGTGCCAGCAGCAGACAGGGGGCGTCTAGCGGGAGGGGTTGGGAGACCCAGTACTTC; CDR3: CASSRQGASSGRGWETQYF